This is a list of T cell receptor beta chains from one sample in a study of CXCR3-negative and CXCR3-positive naive CD8 T cells. No DNA is given; TCRdb re-called the 5' RACE reads and lists each CDR3 protein once. The sample yields about 5,300 distinct CDR3 sequences, of which the top ten take up 2.5% to 3%. Sequencing used naive CXCR3- CD8+ T cells from blood. All receptors come from a human donor in good health. Some clones in this sample may be carry-over from other donors' samples. Each CDR3 is given with its conserved first and last residue. Clone sizes are given selectively: once, few, many, or a class where the clone is expanded.

J	size	V	CDR3
TRBJ2-4	.	TRBV29-1	CSVEETQAKNIQYF
TRBJ1-5	medium-sized	TRBV19	CASSMISPTGRNQPQHF
TRBJ2-3	.	TRBV29-1	CSVDEGTGDTEYF
TRBJ1-4	.	TRBV25-1	CASSEPGYREEKLFF
TRBJ2-7	.	TRBV6-5	CASSYSAQGYEQYF
TRBJ2-1	.	TRBV25-1	CASSDLPVNEQFF
TRBJ2-1	.	TRBV20-1	CSAFRRESLSYEQFF
TRBJ2-3	medium-sized	TRBV29-1	CSVQPEWDTQYF
TRBJ2-7	.	TRBV5-1	CASSLTGEQYF
TRBJ1-2	.	TRBV12-3/TRBV12-4	CASSSITGHRGYTF
TRBJ1-1	.	TRBV29-1	CSVPVSGEAFF
TRBJ2-6	.	TRBV29-1	CSVVSGRGSGANVLTF
TRBJ2-7	.	TRBV28	CASSSPGQGNYEQYF
TRBJ2-5	medium-sized	TRBV29-1	CSAAGTDNGEQYF
TRBJ2-3	.	TRBV5-4	CASSLAGGPGDTQYF
TRBJ2-1	.	TRBV7-2	CASSLAPPGTSGRFHNEQFF
TRBJ1-1	medium-sized	TRBV28	CASSLEVNTEAFF
TRBJ2-2	.	TRBV4-3	CASSLVAGGRSGELFF
TRBJ1-2	.	TRBV12-3/TRBV12-4	CASSLNNYGYTF
TRBJ2-1	.	TRBV5-5	CASSLTSGRNEQFF
TRBJ2-7	.	TRBV5-1	CASSLTGAYEQYF
TRBJ2-5	.	TRBV28	CASSLSPQYQETQYF
TRBJ2-3	.	TRBV29-1	CSVWASVASSTDTQYF
TRBJ2-7	.	TRBV7-9	CASGLAGVVEQYF
TRBJ1-3	.	TRBV29-1	CSVVGSSGNTIYF
TRBJ1-4	.	TRBV6-6	CASSYGYIATNEKLFF
TRBJ2-5	.	TRBV5-6	CASSLASVRYQETQYF
TRBJ2-7	.	TRBV29-1	CSVVAGIYEQYF
TRBJ2-5	.	TRBV14	CASSQDSGYYQETQYF
TRBJ2-7	.	TRBV4-3	CASSHFLAGVSYEQYF
TRBJ1-2	medium-sized	TRBV29-1	CSVPEGGYGYTF
TRBJ2-1	.	TRBV6-1	CASSEGIGMKSSYNEQFF
TRBJ2-7	large	TRBV11-1	CASSEQPPLAGGSYEQYF
TRBJ2-3	large	TRBV14	CASSPDSRVDADTQYF
TRBJ2-1	medium-sized	TRBV5-1	CASSFGQAEILNEQFF
TRBJ2-7	medium-sized	TRBV7-2	CASSSAQAGFYEQYF
TRBJ2-3	.	TRBV29-1	CSVGGLVAGGPHDYTDTQYF
TRBJ2-3	.	TRBV28	CASSPTGTASTDTQYF
TRBJ2-1	medium-sized	TRBV29-1	CSVEGRDEANNEQFF
TRBJ1-2	.	TRBV29-1	CSAEPGQGEYGYTF
TRBJ1-1	medium-sized	TRBV7-2	CASSLGQVNTEAFF
TRBJ2-7	.	TRBV10-3	CAIKGAEDSYEQYF
TRBJ2-7	.	TRBV27	CASSWTGGSYEQYF
TRBJ2-3	.	TRBV10-2	CASSDRWGATDTQYF
TRBJ1-5	medium-sized	TRBV10-3	CAISDSGRSNQPQHF
TRBJ2-7	.	TRBV5-1	CASSLPGGSYEQYF
TRBJ2-3	.	TRBV7-3	CASSSSNTDTQYF
TRBJ2-1	medium-sized	TRBV20-1	CSATSLGLAGDEQFF
TRBJ1-1	.	TRBV3-1	CASSQRLTGGKVNTEAFF
TRBJ1-3	.	TRBV6-6	CANREELSGNTIYF
TRBJ1-5	.	TRBV6-6	CASSYRDRALEPQHF
TRBJ2-4	.	TRBV5-4	CASSSGQGENIQYF
TRBJ1-1	.	TRBV2	CASTRDTLFPEAFF
TRBJ2-7	.	TRBV6-2/TRBV6-3	CATAGRSSYEQYF
TRBJ2-1	.	TRBV29-1	CSVEDKGDYNEQFF
TRBJ1-1	.	TRBV7-2	CASSQRGADTEAFF
TRBJ2-3	.	TRBV6-5	CASSYSDPADTQYF
TRBJ2-1	medium-sized	TRBV20-1	CSARGGPSSYNEQFF
TRBJ1-2	.	TRBV12-3/TRBV12-4	CASSWDRLLGYTF
TRBJ2-2	.	TRBV9	CASSPPASGNSGELFF